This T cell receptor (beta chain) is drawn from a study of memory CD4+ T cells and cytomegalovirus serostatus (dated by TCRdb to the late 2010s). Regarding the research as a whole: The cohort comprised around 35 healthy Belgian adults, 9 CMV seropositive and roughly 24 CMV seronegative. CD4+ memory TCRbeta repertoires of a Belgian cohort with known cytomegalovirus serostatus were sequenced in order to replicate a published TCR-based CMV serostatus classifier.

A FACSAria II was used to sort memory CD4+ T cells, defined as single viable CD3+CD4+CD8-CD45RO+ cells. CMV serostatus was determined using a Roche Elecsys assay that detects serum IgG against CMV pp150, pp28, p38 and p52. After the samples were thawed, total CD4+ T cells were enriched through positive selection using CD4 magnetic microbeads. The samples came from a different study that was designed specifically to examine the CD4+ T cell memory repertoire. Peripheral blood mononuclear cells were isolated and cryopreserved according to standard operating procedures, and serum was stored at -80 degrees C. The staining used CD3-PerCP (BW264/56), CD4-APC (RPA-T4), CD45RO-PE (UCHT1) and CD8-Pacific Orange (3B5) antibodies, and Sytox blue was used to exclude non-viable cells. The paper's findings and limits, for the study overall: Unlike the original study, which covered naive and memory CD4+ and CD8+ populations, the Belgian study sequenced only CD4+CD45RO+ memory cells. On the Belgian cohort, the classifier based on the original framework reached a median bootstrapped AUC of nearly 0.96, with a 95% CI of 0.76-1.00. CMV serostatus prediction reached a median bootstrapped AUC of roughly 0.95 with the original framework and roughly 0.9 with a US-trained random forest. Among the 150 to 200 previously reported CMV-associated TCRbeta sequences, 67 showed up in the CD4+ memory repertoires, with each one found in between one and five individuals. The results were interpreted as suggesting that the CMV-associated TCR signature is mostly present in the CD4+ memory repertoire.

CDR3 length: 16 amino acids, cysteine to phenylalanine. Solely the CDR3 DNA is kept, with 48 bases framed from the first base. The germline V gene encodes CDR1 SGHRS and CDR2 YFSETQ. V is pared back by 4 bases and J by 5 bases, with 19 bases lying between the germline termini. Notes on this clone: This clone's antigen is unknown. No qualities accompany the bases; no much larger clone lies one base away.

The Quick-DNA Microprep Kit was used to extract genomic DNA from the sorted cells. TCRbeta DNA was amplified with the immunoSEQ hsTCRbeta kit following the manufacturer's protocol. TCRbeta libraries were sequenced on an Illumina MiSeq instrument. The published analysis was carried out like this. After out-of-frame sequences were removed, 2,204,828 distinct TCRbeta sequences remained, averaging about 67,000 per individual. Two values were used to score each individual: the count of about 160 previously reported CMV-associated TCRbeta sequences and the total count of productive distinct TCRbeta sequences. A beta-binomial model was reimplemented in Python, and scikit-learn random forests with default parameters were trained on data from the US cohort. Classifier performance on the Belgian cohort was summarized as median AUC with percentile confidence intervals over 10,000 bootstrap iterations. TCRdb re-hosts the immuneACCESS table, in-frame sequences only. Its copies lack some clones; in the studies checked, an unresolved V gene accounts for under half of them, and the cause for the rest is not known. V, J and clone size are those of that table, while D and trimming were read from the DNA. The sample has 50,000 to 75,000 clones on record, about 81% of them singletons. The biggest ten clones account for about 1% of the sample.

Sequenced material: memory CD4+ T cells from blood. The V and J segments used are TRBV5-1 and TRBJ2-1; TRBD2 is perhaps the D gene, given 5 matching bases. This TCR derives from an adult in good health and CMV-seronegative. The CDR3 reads CASSLQRDSGNNEQFF. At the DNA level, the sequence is TGCGCCAGCAGCCTTCAGAGGGATTCGGGGAACAATGAGCAGTTCTTC.